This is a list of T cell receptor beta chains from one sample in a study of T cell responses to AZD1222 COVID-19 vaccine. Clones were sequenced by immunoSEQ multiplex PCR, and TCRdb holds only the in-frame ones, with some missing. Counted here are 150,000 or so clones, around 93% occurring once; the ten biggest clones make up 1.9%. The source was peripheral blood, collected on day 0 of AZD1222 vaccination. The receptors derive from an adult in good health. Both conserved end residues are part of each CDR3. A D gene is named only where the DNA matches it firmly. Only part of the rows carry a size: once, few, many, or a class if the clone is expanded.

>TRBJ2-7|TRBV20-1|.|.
CSASTGSEQYF
TGCAGTGCTAGCACAGGGTCCGAGCAGTACTTC
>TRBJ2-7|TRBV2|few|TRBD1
CATRASGGAPYEQYF
TGTGCCACAAGAGCGTCAGGGGGCGCACCCTACGAGCAGTACTTC
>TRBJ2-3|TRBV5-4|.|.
CASSARDSLLGTQYF
TGTGCCAGCAGCGCCCGGGACTCCCTATTGGGTACGCAGTATTTT
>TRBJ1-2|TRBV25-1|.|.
CASSDEGEAIGYTF
TGTGCCAGCAGTGATGAAGGGGAGGCGATCGGCTACACCTTC
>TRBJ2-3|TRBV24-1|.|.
CATTLKKGAGDTQYF
TGTGCCACCACCCTTAAGAAAGGGGCAGGAGATACGCAGTATTTT
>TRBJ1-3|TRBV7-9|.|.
CASSLGTGHGSGSGNTIYF
TGTGCCAGCAGCTTAGGAACAGGGCACGGATCGGGCTCTGGAAACACCATATATTTT
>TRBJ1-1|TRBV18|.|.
CASSPRSNTEAFF
TGTGCCAGCTCACCCAGATCCAACACTGAAGCTTTCTTT
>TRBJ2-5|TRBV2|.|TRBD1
CASRDRGRGETQYF
TGTGCCAGCAGGGACAGGGGACGGGGAGAGACCCAGTACTTC
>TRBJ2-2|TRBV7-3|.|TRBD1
CASSLQGATGELFF
TGTGCCAGCAGCTTACAGGGGGCTACCGGGGAGCTGTTTTTT
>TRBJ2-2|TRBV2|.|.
CASKENTGELFF
TGTGCCAGCAAGGAGAACACCGGGGAGCTGTTTTTT
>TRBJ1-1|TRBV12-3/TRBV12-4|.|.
CASSLRGSTEAFF
TGTGCCAGCAGTTTAAGGGGTAGCACTGAAGCTTTCTTT
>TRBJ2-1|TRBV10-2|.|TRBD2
CASSESVVAGVYNEQFF
TGCGCCAGCAGTGAGTCGGTAGTAGCGGGGGTATACAATGAGCAGTTCTTC
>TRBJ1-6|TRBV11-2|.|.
CASSPRALQPDSPLHF
TGTGCCAGCAGCCCACGGGCACTCCAACCCGATTCACCCCTCCACTTT
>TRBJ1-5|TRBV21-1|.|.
CASSKPRPGENSNQPQHF
TGTGCCAGCAGCAAACCCCGCCCCGGGGAAAATAGCAATCAGCCCCAGCATTTT
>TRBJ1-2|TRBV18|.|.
CASSLDSMNYGYTF
TGTGCCAGCTCACTGGACAGCATGAACTATGGCTACACCTTC
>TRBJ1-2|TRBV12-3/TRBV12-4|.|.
CASSFGQGRVYTF
TGTGCCAGCAGTTTCGGGCAGGGGAGAGTCTACACCTTC
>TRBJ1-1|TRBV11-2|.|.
CASSLAYGNTEAFF
TGTGCCAGCAGCTTAGCGTACGGAAACACTGAAGCTTTCTTT
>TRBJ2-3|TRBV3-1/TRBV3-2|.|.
CASSLTGSTDTQYF
TGTGCCAGCAGCCTCACAGGGTCCACAGATACGCAGTATTTT
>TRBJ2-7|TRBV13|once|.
CASSLPRGGLSEQYF
TGTGCCAGCAGCTTACCCAGGGGTGGTCTGAGCGAGCAGTACTTC
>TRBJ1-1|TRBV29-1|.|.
CSVERQNTEAFF
TGCAGCGTTGAACGGCAGAACACTGAAGCTTTCTTT
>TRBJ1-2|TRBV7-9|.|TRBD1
CASSFPGTGGGYTF
TGTGCCAGCAGCTTCCCCGGGACAGGGGGAGGCTACACCTTC
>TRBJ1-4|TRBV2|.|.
CASTRQVLEKLFF
TGTGCCAGCACTCGACAGGTTTTGGAAAAACTGTTTTTT
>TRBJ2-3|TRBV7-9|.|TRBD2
CASSRGLAGPYADTQYF
TGTGCCAGCAGCCGGGGACTAGCGGGTCCATACGCAGATACGCAGTATTTT
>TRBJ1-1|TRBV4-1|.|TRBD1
CASSHRTGRLNTEAFF
TGCGCCAGCAGCCACCGGACAGGTCGTTTAAACACTGAAGCTTTCTTT
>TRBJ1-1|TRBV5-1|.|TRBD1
CASREGASNTEAFF
TGCGCCAGCAGGGAGGGGGCCTCGAACACTGAAGCTTTCTTT
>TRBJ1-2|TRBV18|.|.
CASSAAQLIDGYTF
TGTGCCAGCTCTGCGGCACAGTTGATTGATGGCTACACCTTC
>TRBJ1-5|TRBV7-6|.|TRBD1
CASSLAGGTGVSNQPQHF
TGTGCCAGCAGCTTAGCAGGCGGGACAGGGGTTAGTAATCAGCCCCAGCATTTT
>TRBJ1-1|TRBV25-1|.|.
CASSWGDTEAFF
TGTGCCAGCAGCTGGGGGGACACTGAAGCTTTCTTT
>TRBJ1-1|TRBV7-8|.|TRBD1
CASSFPSRDRGKGYTEAFF
TGTGCCAGCAGCTTTCCCTCCCGGGACAGGGGGAAGGGGTACACTGAAGCTTTCTTT
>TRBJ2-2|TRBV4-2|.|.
CASSQDLGGLFF
TGTGCCAGCAGCCAAGATTTAGGCGGGCTGTTTTTT
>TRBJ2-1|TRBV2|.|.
CASSGGTGFHEQFF
TGTGCCAGCAGTGGCGGGACTGGGTTCCATGAGCAGTTCTTC
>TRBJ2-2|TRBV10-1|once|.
CASSDNGPNTGELFF
TGCGCCAGCAGTGACAATGGTCCGAACACCGGGGAGCTGTTTTTT
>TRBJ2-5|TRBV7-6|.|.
CASSYAVQETQYF
TGTGCCAGCAGCTACGCGGTGCAAGAGACCCAGTACTTC
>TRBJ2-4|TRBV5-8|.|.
CASSPWGARYF
TGTGCCAGCAGCCCATGGGGGGCTCGGTACTTC
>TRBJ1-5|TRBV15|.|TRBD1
CATSRGGGGAGNQPQHF
TGTGCCACCAGCAGAGGTGGAGGGGGCGCAGGCAATCAGCCCCAGCATTTT
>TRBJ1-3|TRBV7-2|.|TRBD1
CASSSQGGTVISGNTIYF
TGTGCCAGCAGCTCCCAGGGCGGGACAGTAATCTCTGGAAACACCATATATTTT
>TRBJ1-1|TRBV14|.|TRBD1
CASSQLGQEGTEAFF
TGTGCCAGCAGCCAGCTAGGACAGGAGGGCACTGAAGCTTTCTTT
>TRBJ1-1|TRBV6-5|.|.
CASSYRNTEAFF
TGTGCCAGCAGTTATCGGAACACTGAAGCTTTCTTT
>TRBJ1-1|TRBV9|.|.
CASSSDLGENTEAFF
TGTGCCAGCAGCTCGGACTTGGGGGAGAACACTGAAGCTTTCTTT
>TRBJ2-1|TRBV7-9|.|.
CASSFPGQVDEQFF
TGTGCCAGCAGCTTCCCCGGCCAGGTAGATGAGCAGTTCTTC
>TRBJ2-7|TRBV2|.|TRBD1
CASSEALGTDSYEQYF
TGTGCCAGCAGTGAAGCGTTAGGGACAGATAGCTACGAGCAGTACTTC
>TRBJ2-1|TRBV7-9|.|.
CASSPYTSPFYNEQFF
TGTGCCAGCAGCCCATATACCAGCCCCTTCTACAATGAGCAGTTCTTC
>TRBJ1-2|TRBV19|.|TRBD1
CASSIVTGENYGYTF
TGTGCCAGTAGTATAGTCACAGGGGAAAACTATGGCTACACCTTC
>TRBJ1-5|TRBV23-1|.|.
CASRPGSCNQPQHF
TGCGCCAGCAGGCCGGGATCTTGCAATCAGCCCCAGCATTTT
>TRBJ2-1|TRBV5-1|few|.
CASSLATGNNEQFF
TGCGCCAGCAGCTTGGCGACTGGTAACAATGAGCAGTTCTTC
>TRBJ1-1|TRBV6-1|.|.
CASSEQRRPGTEAFF
TGTGCCAGCAGTGAACAAAGGCGGCCGGGCACTGAAGCTTTCTTT
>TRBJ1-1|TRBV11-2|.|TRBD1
CASSPDRGTEAFF
TGTGCCAGCAGCCCGGACAGGGGCACTGAAGCTTTCTTT
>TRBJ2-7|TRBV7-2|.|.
CASSPSRSLYEQYF
TGTGCCAGCAGCCCGAGCAGGTCTCTCTACGAGCAGTACTTC